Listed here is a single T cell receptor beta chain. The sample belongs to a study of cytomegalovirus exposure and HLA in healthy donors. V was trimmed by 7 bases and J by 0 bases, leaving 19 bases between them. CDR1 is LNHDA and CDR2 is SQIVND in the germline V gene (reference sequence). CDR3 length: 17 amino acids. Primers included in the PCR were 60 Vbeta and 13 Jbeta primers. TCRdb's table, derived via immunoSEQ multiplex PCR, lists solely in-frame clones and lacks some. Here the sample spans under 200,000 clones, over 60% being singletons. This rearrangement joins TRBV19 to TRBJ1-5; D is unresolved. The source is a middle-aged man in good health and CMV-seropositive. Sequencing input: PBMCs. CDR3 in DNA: TGTGCCAGTAATCAATCCCCGCCGGGAATTAGCAATCAGCCCCAGCATTTT. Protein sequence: CASNQSPPGISNQPQHF.